This T cell receptor beta chain comes out of a study of shared clonotypes between healthy human individuals. Once extracted for a subset, genomic DNA was divided evenly among several immunoSEQ plates. Profiled with immunoSEQ multiplex PCR; TCRdb holds only in-frame clones, not every one. The table lists about 2.1 million clones, approximately 94% of them singletons. General observations from the study: Large depth notwithstanding, sorted-subset sequencing proved incomplete by rarefaction. When naive CD4 clonotypes were compared across four donors, about 5% were shared.

Naive CD8 populations comprised CD45RO-negative cells positively selected for CCR7, excluding terminally differentiated effector memory CD45RA+ cells. As concerns this clone: The antigen is undetermined.

V lost 4 bases, J lost 4 bases, and 5 bases stayed unmatched. Germline V gene sequence: CDR1 SGDLS, CDR2 YYNGEE. This CDR3 spans 15 amino acids. The TCR originated in a man younger than 30 in good health. Some clones in this sample may be carry-over from other donors' samples. The specimen sequenced was naive CD8+ T cells from PBMCs. The chain recombines TRBV9 with TRBJ2-1, with 10 bases lining up with TRBD2. The CDR3: CASSLRTSGYNEQFF. The CDR3 nucleotides read TGTGCCAGCAGCTTACGGACTAGCGGATACAATGAGCAGTTCTTC.